These 15 T cell receptor beta chains share one sample of origin, sequenced in a study of cytomegalovirus exposure and HLA in healthy donors. The PCR contained 60 Vbeta and 13 Jbeta primers. Assay: immunoSEQ multiplex PCR; the TCRdb copy retains only in-frame clones and omits some. Among fewer than 60,000 clones listed, approximately 52% were seen once. Specimen: PBMCs. These receptor sequences come from a human donor in good health.

In the case of this clone: The same CDR3 arises from other DNA sequences in this sample as well. The J gene is TRBJ2-2, the V gene TRBV19; 9 positions agree with TRBD2. This CDR3 has 14 residues. Per germline, CDR1 LNHDA and CDR2 SQIVND (reference sequence). Unmatched junction bases numbered 4, after V lost 6 bases and J lost 5 bases. The CDR3 spells CASSTAGGTGELFF. As DNA, the CDR3 is TGTGCCAGTAGCACGGCGGGGGGGACCGGGGAGCTGTTTTTT.

The DNA for the CDR3 is TGCAGCGTTGTAGGTTTCAGGGGCCAAGAGACCCAGTACTTC. Translating it yields CSVVGFRGQETQYF. The rearrangement uses TRBV29-1 and TRBJ2-5, with a tentative D call TRBD1 (6 bases). This CDR3 is 14 amino acids long. The V end was cut by 4 bases, the J end by 1 base, with 13 bases between. Germline CDR1 and CDR2: SQVTM and ANQGSEA.

This sequence joins TRBV19 and TRBJ1-1; 12 nucleotides agree with TRBD1. This CDR3 contains 19 residues. With V trimmed by 5 bases and J by 1 base, 14 bases remained unmatched. Germline CDR1 and CDR2: LNHDA and SQIVND (reference sequence). This CDR3 reads CASSWPRGTGGVANTEAFF. In nucleotides, the CDR3 is TGTGCCAGTAGTTGGCCCCGTGGGACAGGGGGCGTCGCGAACACTGAAGCTTTCTTT. Looking up the rest from reference TRBV19 and TRBJ1-1 gives the full variable domain: DGGITQSPKYLFRKEGQNVTLSCEQNLNHDAMYWYRQDPGQGLRLIYYSQIVNDFQKGDIAEGYSVSREKKESFPLTVTSAQKNPTAFYLCASSWPRGTGGVANTEAFFGQGTRLTVV.

The chain carries TRBV7-8 and TRBJ2-2; TRBD1 aligns across 7 bases. This CDR3 comprises 17 residues. Germline V gene data show CDR1 as SGHVS and CDR2 as FQNEAQ. V was pared by 7 bases and J by 0 bases, with 11 bases of the junction left unmatched. Written as DNA, the CDR3 is TGTGCCAGCATACTGCCGGGACAGAGAGCGAACACCGGGGAGCTGTTTTTT. This codes for CASILPGQRANTGELFF.

The chain uses TRBV4-2 and TRBJ1-1; D is uncertain. Trimming cost V 1 base and J 2 bases, with 5 bases left between them. Germline V gene lookup returns CDR1 LGHNA and CDR2 YNFKEQ. The CDR3 contains 13 residues. The DNA of the CDR3 is TGTGCCAGCAGCCAAGGCACAAACACTGAAGCTTTCTTT. Amino acids: CASSQGTNTEAFF.

V gene TRBV7-9 combines with J gene TRBJ1-4, with TRBD1 matching over 8 bases. This CDR3 is built from 14 residues. The ends lost 3 bases at V and 6 bases at J; junction bases unmatched: 3. Germline CDR1 reads SEHNR; CDR2 reads FQNEAQ (reference sequence). This CDR3 reads CASSFGQGDEKLFF. Here the CDR3 DNA reads TGTGCCAGCAGCTTCGGACAGGGCGATGAAAAACTGTTTTTT.

Remarks on this clone: One junction end disagrees with the germline gene, perhaps due to a read error. The genes are TRBV7-7 and TRBJ2-1; 14 bases are a match to TRBD2. The CDR3 totals 18 residues. Germline V gene sequence: CDR1 SSHAT, CDR2 FNYEAQ (reference sequence). CDR3 in DNA: TGTGCTAGCAGCTTAGGGACTAGCGGGGGAGCGGAGTACAATGAGCAGTTCTTC. Translating it yields CASSLGTSGGAEYNEQFF.

This chain links TRBV4-1 with TRBJ1-2; the D gene is possibly TRBD1 (5 bases). CDR3 length equals 16 residues. CDR1 and CDR2 (germline): MGHRA, YSYEKL. The V and J ends lost 1 base and 3 bases respectively, with 15 bases between them. The CDR3 nucleotides read TGCGCCAGCAGCCAAGCCTTAGGGGCAGAATACTATGGCTACACCTTC. Its protein is CASSQALGAEYYGYTF.

The chain has TRBV6-6 and TRBJ2-2; TRBD1 is a possible D gene (5 bases). This CDR3 is 16 amino acids long. Trimming removed 6 bases from V and 4 bases from J, with 18 bases in between. Germline V lookup: CDR1 MNHNY, CDR2 SVGAGI (reference sequence). The CDR3 sequence is CASREQDHFSTGELFF. For the CDR3, the DNA is TGTGCCAGCAGGGAACAGGACCACTTCTCCACCGGGGAGCTGTTTTTT.

The chain recombines TRBV19 with TRBJ2-2; maybe TRBD2 (5 bases). V lost 11 bases, J lost 2 bases, and 12 bases lay in between. Germline loops: CDR1 LNHDA, CDR2 SQIVND (reference sequence). This CDR3 has 13 residues. The DNA for the CDR3 is TGTGCCTCCGCTGACTACAACACCGGGGAGCTGTTTTTT. Its protein is CASADYNTGELFF.

The V and J genes are TRBV19 and TRBJ2-5; the match to TRBD1 covers 11 bases. The length of the CDR3 is 15 residues. Trimming at V came to 3 bases and at J to 5 bases, leaving 5 bases not matched to a gene. From germline, CDR1 is LNHDA and CDR2 SQIVND (reference sequence). The CDR3 spells CASSIRTGGMETQYF. The DNA for the CDR3 is TGTGCCAGTAGTATCCGGACAGGGGGCATGGAGACCCAGTACTTC.

The chain links TRBV7-8 to TRBJ1-5; 7 bases match TRBD1. The CDR3 runs to 15 residues. V lost 1 base and J lost 6; bases outside the gene matches: 6. CDR1 is SGHVS, CDR2 FQNEAQ, per germline. The CDR3 spells CASSLEGQLFQPQHF. CDR3 nucleotide sequence: TGTGCCAGCAGCTTAGAGGGACAGTTGTTTCAGCCCCAGCATTTT.

This clone came up once. The J gene is TRBJ2-7, the V gene TRBV9, with D possibly being TRBD2 (5 bases). Per germline, CDR1 SGDLS and CDR2 YYNGEE. Trimming pared 3 bases from V and 3 bases from J, leaving 31 bases between. This CDR3 region has 20 residues. This CDR3 is CASSAGRGTGFYPTNYEQYF. The CDR3 DNA sequence: TGTGCCAGCAGCGCTGGAAGAGGAACGGGGTTCTATCCTACTAACTACGAGCAGTACTTC.

This chain joins TRBV7-2 and TRBJ2-7; D is ambiguous. Trimming removed 5 bases at V and 6 bases at J, with 11 bases between. The CDR3 extends over 12 amino acids. Germline CDR1 is SGHTA and CDR2 is FQGNSA. CDR3 residues: CASSTAIAEQYF. As DNA, the CDR3 is TGTGCCAGCAGCACCGCCATAGCCGAGCAGTACTTC.

This clone was observed a handful of times. The chain uses TRBV5-1 and TRBJ2-5; 10 nucleotides agree with TRBD2. There are 14 residues in the CDR3. From germline, CDR1 is SGHRS and CDR2 YFSETQ. The V segment lost 2 bases and the J segment 3 bases; nucleotides outside the gene matches: 1. CDR3 nucleotides: TGCGCCAGCAGCTTTAGCGGGGGGAAAGAGACCCAGTACTTC. It codes for CASSFSGGKETQYF.